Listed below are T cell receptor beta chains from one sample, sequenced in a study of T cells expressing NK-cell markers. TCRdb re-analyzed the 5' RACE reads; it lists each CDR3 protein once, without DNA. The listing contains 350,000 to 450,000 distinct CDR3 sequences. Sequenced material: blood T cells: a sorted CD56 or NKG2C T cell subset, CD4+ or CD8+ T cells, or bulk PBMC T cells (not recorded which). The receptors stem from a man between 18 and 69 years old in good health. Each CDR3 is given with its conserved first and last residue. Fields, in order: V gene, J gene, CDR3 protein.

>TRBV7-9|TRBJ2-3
CASSFHGGGSDTQYF
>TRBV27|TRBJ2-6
CASSIGRRSGANVLTF
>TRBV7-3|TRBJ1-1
CASSLRTGVNTEAFF
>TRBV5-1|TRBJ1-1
CASSSGNTEAFF
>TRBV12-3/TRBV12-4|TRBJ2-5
CASSLGLAAQETQYF
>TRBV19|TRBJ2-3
CATKLRQGLKDTQYF
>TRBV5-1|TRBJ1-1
CASSFTGGAVRTEAFF
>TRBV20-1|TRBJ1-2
CSATQGAKYGYTF
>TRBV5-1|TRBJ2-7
CASSFLQGGAKYEQYF
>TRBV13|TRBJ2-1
CASSGGIAYNEQFF
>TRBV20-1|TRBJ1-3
CSASQSAGNTIYF
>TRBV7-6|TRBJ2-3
CASSTRPAGSTDTQYF
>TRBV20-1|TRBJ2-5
CSASQARGGETQYF
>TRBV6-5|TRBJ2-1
CASSYRWDNYNEQFF
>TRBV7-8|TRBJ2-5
CASSPIGQGGGETQYF
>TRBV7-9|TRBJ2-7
CASSLTDRVDEQYF
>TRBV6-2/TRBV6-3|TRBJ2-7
CASRPTGGYYEQYF
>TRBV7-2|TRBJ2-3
CASSGSGGALIADTQYF
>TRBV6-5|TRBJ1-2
CASSYRTGFYGYTF
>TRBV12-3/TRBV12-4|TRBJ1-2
CASSLQKNYGYTF
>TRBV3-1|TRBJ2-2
CASSQDRFRELFF
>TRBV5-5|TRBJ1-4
CASGFSAYNREKLFF
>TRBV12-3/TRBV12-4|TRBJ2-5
CASSLVRRGGETQYF
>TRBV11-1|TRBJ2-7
CASSLRRGPSYEQYF
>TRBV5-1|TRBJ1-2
CASSLETGGHGYTF
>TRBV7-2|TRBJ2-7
CASSFDRGNYEQYF
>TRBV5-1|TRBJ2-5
CASSWTGDLQETQYF
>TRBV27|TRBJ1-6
CASSFRQGNSPLHF
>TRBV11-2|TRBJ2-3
CASSDLAGRGPDTQYF
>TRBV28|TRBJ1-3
CASSRGDSGNTIYF
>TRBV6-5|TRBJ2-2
CASSYSARGRGNTGELFF
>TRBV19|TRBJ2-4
CASSTGQGWDIQYF
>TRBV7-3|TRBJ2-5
CASSARSGGTQYF
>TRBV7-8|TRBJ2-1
CASSFPSGNTEQFF
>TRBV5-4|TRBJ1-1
CASRRYDLNTEAFF
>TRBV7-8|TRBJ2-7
CASSLGGGDAYEQYF
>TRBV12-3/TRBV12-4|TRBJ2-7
CASTLSRAWSEQYF
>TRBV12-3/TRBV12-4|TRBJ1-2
CASAPGTGGGGYGYTF
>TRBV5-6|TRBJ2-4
CASSPVIAKNIQYF
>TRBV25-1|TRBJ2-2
CASSDYWDGANTGELFF
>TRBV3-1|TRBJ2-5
CASSHPAPRQETQYF
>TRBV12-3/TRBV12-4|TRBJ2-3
CASSFGPGSDTQYF
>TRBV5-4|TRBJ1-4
CASSEGTGDEKLFF
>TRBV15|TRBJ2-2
CATKDDTRVTQTGELFF
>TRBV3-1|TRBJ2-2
CASGTRATANTGELFF
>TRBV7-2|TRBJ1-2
CASSPVKYYGYTF
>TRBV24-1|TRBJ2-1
CATGTGGRSNEQFF
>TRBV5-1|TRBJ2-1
CASSFLAGGRLNEQFF
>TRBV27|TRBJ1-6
CASSLWGRDSPLHF
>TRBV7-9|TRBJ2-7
CASSLSTGVGYEQYF
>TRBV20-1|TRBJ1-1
CSAPDYTMNTEAFF
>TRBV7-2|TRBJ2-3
CASSLASWRGETDTQYF
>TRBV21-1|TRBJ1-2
CASSKSLLSDYGYTF
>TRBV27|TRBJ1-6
CASSFNRGYNSPLHF
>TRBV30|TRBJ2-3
CAWSLDRTSTDTQYF